This T cell receptor (beta chain) was recovered during a study of T cell clonotyping in hematopoietic cell transplantation. General observations from the study: After transplant, recipient diversity fell while pathologically expanded clonotypes grew through day 180.

The sample's time point: recipient sample about 28 days before transplant, after cytoreduction. Blood collection times were about day -28 and days 30, 100, 180 posttransplant. This table comes from immunoSEQ multiplex PCR, and its TCRdb copy is limited to in-frame clones, with some not included. This sample has tens of thousands of clones; about 92% occur once, and the top ten carry around 2.1%. A note on this clone: Its antigen is still unknown.

V was shortened by 1 base and J by 8 bases, with 8 bases between the two germline ends. The CDR3 is made up of 12 amino acids. CDR1 and CDR2 from the germline V gene are SEHNR and FQNEAQ (reference sequence). The origin of this receptor is a man between 50 and 59 years old with acute myeloid leukemia. Some clones in this sample may be carry-over from other donors' samples. The rearrangement links TRBV7-9 to TRBJ1-1, with unresolved D. The material sequenced was peripheral blood mononuclear cells, taken before stem cell transplant. The CDR3 reads CASSLGAPEAFF. Written as DNA, the CDR3 is TGTGCCAGCAGCTTAGGGGCCCCAGAAGCTTTCTTT.